Below are 2 T cell receptor beta chains sequenced from a single sample in a study of shared clonotypes between healthy human individuals. Clones were sequenced by immunoSEQ multiplex PCR, and TCRdb holds only the in-frame ones, with some missing. The data hold over 700,000 clones, with over 60% observed a single time. What was sequenced was memory CD4+ T cells sorted from blood. Subset here: CD45RA-negative fraction. These receptors were collected from a woman aged 30 to 39 in good health.

Here the CDR3 reads CASSLEGLAGPGGGNIQYF. For the CDR3, the DNA is TGCGCCAGCAGCTTGGAAGGCCTAGCGGGACCCGGAGGCGGAAACATTCAGTACTTC. J is TRBJ2-4 and V is TRBV5-1; TRBD2 aligns across 9 bases. V lost 0 bases, J lost 6 bases, and 16 bases stayed unmatched. CDR1 and CDR2 from the germline V gene are SGHRS and YFSETQ. The CDR3 contains 19 residues.

Regarding this clone: A far larger clone is only one base removed, so a read error is likely. Other DNA sequences of this sample code for an identical CDR3. This rearrangement joins TRBV18 to TRBJ2-5; D gene ambiguous. CDR3 size: 12 residues. Germline CDR1 and CDR2: KGHSH and LQKENI. The ends were cut back, 3 bases at V and 1 base at J, with 3 bases in the middle. This CDR3 reads CASSPIQETQYF. The CDR3 region has the DNA TGTGCCAGCTCACCCATCCAAGAGACCCAGTACTTC.